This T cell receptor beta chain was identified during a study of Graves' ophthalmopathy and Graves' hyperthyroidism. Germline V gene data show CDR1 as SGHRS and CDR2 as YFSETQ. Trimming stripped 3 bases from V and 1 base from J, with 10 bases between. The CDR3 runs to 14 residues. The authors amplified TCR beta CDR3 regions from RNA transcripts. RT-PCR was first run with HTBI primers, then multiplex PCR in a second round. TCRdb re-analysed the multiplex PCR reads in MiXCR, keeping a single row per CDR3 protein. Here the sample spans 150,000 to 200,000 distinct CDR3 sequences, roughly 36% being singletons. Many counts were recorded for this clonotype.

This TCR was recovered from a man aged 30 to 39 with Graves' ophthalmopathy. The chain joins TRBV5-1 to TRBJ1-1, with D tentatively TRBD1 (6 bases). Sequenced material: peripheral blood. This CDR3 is CASSSSTGNTEAFF. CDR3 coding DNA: TGCGCCAGCAGCTCCTCGACAGGGAACACTGAAGCTTTCTTT.